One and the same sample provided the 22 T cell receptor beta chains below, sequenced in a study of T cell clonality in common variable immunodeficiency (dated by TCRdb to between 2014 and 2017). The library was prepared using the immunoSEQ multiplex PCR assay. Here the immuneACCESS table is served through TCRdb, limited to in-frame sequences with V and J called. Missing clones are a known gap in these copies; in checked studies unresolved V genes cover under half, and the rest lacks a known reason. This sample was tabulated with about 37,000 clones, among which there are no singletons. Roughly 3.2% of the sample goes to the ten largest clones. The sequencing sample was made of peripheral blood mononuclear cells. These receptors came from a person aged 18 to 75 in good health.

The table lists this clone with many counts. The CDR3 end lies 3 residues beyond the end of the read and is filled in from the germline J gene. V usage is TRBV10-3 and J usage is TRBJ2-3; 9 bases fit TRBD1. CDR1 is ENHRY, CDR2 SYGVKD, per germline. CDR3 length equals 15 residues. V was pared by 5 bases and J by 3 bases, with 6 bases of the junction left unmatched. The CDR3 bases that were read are TGTGCCATCAGTCAAGGACAGGGGAATACAGATACG. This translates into CAISQGQGNTDT. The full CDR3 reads CAISQGQGNTDTQYF.

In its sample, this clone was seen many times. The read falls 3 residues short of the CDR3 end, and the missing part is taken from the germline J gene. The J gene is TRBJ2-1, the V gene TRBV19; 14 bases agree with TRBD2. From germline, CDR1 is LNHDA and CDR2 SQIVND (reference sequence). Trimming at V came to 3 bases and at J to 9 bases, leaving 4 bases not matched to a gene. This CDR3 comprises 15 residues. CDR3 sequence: CASSIGLAGGVEQFF. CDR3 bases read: TGTGCCAGTAGTATCGGACTAGCGGGAGGAGTTGAG.

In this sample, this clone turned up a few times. This CDR3 is CAWTGTSRNEQFF. The CDR3 DNA, read in part, is TGTGCCTGGACCGGGACTAGCCGCAATGAG. The chain uses TRBV30 and TRBJ2-1, with 9 nucleotides matching TRBD2. The DNA ends 3 residues before the CDR3 does, and the rest of the CDR3 is filled in from the germline J gene. CDR1 and CDR2 from the germline V gene are GTSNPN and SVGIG (reference sequence). Losses at the gene ends were 4 bases for V and 6 bases for J; bases not matched to a gene: 4. CDR3 size: 13 residues.

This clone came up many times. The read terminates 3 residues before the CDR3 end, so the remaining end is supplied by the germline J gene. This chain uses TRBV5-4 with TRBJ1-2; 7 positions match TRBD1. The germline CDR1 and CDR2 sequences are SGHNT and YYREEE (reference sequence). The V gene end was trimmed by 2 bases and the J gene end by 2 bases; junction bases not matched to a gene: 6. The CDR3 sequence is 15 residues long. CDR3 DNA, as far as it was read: TGTGCCAGCAGCTTTGCGGAGACAGGGAACTATGGC. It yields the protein CASSFAETGNYG. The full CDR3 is CASSFAETGNYGYTF.

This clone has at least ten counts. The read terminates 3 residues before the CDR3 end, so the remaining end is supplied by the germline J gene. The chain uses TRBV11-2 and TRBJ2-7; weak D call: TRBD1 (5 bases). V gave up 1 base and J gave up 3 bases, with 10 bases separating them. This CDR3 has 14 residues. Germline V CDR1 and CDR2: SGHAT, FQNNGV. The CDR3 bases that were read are TGTGCCAGCAGCTTAGGCAGGGAAGGCTACGAG. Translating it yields CASSLGREGYE. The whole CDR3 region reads CASSLGREGYEQYF.

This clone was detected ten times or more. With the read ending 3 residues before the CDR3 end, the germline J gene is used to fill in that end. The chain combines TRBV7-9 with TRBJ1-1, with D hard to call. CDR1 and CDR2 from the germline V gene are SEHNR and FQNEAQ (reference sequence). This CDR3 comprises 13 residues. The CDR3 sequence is CASLSTGEVAAFF. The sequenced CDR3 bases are TGTGCCAGCTTATCGACCGGGGAAGTAGCA.

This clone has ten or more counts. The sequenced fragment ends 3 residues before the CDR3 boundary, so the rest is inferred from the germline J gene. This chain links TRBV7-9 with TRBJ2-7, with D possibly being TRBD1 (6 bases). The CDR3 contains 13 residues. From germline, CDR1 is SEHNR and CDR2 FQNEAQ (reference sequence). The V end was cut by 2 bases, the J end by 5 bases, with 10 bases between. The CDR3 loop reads CASSLTGTHEQYF. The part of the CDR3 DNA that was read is TGTGCCAGCAGCTTAACAGGGACCCACGAG.

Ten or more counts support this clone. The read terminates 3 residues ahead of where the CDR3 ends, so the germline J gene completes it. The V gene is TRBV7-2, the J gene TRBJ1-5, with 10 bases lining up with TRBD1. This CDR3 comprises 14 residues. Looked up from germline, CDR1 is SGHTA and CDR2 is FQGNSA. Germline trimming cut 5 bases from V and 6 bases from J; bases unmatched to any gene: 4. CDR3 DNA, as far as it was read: TGTGCCAGCAGCCGAGACAGGGGGCTTCAGCCC. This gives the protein CASSRDRGLQP. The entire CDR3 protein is CASSRDRGLQPQHF.

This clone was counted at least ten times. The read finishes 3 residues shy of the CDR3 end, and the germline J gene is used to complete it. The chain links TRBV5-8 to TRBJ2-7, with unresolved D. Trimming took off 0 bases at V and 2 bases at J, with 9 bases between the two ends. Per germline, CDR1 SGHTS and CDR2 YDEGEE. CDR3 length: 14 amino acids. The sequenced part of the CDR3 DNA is TGTGCCAGCAGCTTGGCACAGAACCCCTACGAG. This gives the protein CASSLAQNPYE. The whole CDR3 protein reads CASSLAQNPYEQYF.

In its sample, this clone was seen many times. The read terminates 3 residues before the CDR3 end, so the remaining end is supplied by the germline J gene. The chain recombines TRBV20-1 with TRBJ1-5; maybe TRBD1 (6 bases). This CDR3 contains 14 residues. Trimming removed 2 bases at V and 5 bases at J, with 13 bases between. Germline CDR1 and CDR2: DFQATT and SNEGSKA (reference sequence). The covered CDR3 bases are TGCAGTGCTAGACGAACAGGGATTTATCAGCCC. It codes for CSARRTGIYQP. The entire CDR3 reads CSARRTGIYQPQHF.

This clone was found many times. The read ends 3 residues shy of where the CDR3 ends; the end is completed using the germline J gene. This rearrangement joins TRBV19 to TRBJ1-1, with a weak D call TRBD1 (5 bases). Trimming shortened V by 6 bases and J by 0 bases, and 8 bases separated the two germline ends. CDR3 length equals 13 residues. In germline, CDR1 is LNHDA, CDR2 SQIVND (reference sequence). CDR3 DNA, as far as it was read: TGTGCCAGTAGGACAGTGGTGAACACTGAA. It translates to CASRTVVNTE. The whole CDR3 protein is CASRTVVNTEAFF. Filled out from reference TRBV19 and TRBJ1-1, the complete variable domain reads DGGITQSPKYLFRKEGQNVTLSCEQNLNHDAMYWYRQDPGQGLRLIYYSQIVNDFQKGDIAEGYSVSREKKESFPLTVTSAQKNPTAFYLCASRTVVNTEAFFGQGTRLTVV.

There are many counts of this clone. The CDR3 loop is CASSSQIIQETQYF. The sequenced CDR3 bases are TGTGCCAGCAGTTCTCAGATAATCCAAGAGACC. The genes are TRBV28 and TRBJ2-5; D gene ambiguous. Read coverage stops 3 residues before the CDR3 terminus; the germline J gene supplies the remainder. Germline values: CDR1 MDHEN, CDR2 SYDVKM. V was pared by 4 bases and J by 1 base, with 10 bases between. The CDR3 has 14 residues.

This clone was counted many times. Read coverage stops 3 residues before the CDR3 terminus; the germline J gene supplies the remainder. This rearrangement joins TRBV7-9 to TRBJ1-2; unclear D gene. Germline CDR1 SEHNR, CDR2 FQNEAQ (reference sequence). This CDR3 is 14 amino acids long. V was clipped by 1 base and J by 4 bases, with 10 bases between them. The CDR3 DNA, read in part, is TGTGCCAGCAGCTTAGATCTACGGTCCTATGGC. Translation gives CASSLDLRSYG. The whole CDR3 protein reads CASSLDLRSYGYTF. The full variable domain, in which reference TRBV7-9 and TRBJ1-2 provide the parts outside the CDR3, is DTGVSQNPRHKITKRGQNVTFRCDPISEHNRLYWYRQTLGQGPEFLTYFQNEAQLEKSRLLSDRFSAERPKGSFSTLEIQRTEQGDSAMYLCASSLDLRSYGYTFGSGTRLTVV.

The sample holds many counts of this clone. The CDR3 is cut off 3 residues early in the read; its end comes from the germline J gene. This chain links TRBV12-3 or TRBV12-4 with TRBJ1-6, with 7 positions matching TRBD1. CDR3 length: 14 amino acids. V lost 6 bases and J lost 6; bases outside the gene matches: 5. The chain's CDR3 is CASRGDSSNSPLHF. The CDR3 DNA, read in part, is TGTGCCAGCAGGGGGGACAGTTCTAATTCACCC.

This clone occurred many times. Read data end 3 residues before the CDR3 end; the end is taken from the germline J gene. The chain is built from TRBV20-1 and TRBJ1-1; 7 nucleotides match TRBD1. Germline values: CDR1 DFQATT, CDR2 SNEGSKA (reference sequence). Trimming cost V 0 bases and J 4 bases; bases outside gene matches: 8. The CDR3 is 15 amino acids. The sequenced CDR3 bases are TGCAGTGCTAGAGATGTGGGGGCAGGGGGCACTGAA. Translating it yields CSARDVGAGGTE. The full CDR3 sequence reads CSARDVGAGGTEAFF.

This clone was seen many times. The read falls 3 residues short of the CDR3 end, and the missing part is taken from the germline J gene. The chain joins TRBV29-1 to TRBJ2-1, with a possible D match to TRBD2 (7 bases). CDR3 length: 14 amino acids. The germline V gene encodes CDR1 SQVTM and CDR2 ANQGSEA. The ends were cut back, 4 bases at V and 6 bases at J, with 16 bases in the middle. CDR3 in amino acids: CSVAWQGGGNEQFF. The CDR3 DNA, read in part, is TGCAGCGTTGCGTGGCAGGGAGGGGGCAATGAG.

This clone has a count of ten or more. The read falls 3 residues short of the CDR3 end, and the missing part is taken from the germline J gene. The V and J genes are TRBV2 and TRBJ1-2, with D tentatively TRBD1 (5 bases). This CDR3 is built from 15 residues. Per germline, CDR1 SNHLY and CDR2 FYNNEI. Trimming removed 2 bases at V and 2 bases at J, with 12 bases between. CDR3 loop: CASSELGRVNYGYTF. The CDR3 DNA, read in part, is TGTGCCAGCAGTGAATTGGGCAGGGTCAACTATGGC.

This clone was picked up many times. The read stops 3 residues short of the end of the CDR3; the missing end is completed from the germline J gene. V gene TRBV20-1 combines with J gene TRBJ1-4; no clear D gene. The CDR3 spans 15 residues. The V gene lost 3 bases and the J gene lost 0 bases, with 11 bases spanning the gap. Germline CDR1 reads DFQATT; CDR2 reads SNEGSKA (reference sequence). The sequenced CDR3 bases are TGCAGTGCTAGTCGACGGGGTGCAACTAATGAAAAA. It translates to CSASRRGATNEK. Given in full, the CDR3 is CSASRRGATNEKLFF.

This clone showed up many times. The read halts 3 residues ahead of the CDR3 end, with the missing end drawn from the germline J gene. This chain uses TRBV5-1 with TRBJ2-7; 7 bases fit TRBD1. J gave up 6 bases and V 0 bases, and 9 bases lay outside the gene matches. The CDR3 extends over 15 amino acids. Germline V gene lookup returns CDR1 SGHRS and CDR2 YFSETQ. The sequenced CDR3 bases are TGCGCCAGCAGCTTGGGCTCCGGGACAGCAAGCGAG. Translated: CASSLGSGTASE. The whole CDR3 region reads CASSLGSGTASEQYF.

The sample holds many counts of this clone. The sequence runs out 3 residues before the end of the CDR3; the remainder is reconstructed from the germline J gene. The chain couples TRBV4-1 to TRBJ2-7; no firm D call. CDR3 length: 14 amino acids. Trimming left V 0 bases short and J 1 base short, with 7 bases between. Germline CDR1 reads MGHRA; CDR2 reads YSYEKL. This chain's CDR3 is CASSQEAASYEQYF. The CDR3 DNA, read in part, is TGCGCCAGCAGCCAAGAGGCCGCATCCTACGAG.

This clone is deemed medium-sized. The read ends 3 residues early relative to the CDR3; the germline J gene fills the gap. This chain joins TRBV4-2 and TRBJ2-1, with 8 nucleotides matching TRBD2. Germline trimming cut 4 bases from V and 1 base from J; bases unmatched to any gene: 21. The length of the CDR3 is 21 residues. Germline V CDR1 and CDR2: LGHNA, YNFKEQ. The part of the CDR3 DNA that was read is TGTGCCAGCAGCCTCACCCCTCCAGCCCACGTAGCGGGAAGGTCCTACAATGAG. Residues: CASSLTPPAHVAGRSYNE. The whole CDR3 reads CASSLTPPAHVAGRSYNEQFF.

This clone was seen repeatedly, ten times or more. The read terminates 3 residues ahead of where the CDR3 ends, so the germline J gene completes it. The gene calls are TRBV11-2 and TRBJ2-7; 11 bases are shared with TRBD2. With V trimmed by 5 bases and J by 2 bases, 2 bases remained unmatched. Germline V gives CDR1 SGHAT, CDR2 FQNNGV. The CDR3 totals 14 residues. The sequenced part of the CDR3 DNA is TGTGCCAGCAGCCCGACTAGCGGGACCTACGAG. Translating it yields CASSPTSGTYE. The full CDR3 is CASSPTSGTYEQYF.